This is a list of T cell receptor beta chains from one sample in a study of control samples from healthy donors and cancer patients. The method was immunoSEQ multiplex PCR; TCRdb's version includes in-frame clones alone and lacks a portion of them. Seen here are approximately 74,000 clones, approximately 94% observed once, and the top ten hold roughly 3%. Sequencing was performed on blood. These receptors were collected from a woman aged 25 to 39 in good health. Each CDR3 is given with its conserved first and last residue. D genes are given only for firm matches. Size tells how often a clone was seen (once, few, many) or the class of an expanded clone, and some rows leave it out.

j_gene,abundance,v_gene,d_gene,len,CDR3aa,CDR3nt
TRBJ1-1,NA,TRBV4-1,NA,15,CASSQEPYRDTEAFF,TGCGCCAGCAGCCAAGAGCCCTATAGGGACACTGAAGCTTTCTTT
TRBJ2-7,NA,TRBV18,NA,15,CASSPPGPRLFEQYF,TGTGCCAGCTCACCACCGGGACCTCGGTTGTTCGAGCAGTACTTC
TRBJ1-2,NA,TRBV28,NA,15,CASSTPTVRYYGYTF,TGTGCCAGCAGTACACCGACAGTGAGGTACTATGGCTACACCTTC
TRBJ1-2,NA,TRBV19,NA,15,CASSIGAGSNYGYTF,TGTGCCAGTAGTATAGGTGCAGGGAGCAACTATGGCTACACCTTC
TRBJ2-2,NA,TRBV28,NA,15,CASSLTGANTGELFF,TGTGCCAGCAGTTTAACGGGAGCGAACACCGGGGAGCTGTTTTTT
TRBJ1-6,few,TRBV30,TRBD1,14,CAWESGTVGSPLHF,TGTGCCTGGGAATCAGGGACAGTTGGTTCACCCCTCCACTTT
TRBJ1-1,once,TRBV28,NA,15,CASMTAPFMNTEAFF,TGTGCCAGCATGACAGCGCCGTTTATGAACACTGAAGCTTTCTTT
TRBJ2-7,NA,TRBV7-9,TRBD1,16,CASSYPRTGESYEQYF,TGTGCCAGCAGCTACCCTAGGACAGGGGAAAGCTACGAGCAGTACTTC
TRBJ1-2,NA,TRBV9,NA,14,CASSAEGGAGSYTF,TGTGCCAGCAGCGCCGAAGGAGGGGCCGGGAGCTACACCTTC
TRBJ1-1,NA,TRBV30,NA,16,CAWRDLWGPLNTEAFF,TGTGCCTGGAGGGACCTCTGGGGTCCGCTCAACACTGAAGCTTTCTTT
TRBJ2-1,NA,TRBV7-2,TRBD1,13,CASSRQGYNEQFF,TGTGCCAGCAGCCGACAGGGTTACAATGAGCAGTTCTTC
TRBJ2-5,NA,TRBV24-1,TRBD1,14,CATSDFRQGETQYF,TGTGCCACCAGTGATTTTCGACAGGGCGAGACCCAGTACTTC
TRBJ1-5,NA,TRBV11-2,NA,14,CASSLDTFNQPQHF,TGTGCCAGCAGCTTAGACACCTTTAATCAGCCCCAGCATTTT
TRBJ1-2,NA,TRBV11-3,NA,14,CASSPHSSNYGYTF,TGTGCCAGCAGCCCACATAGCTCTAACTATGGCTACACCTTC
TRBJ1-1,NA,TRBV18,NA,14,CASSPGQANTEAFF,TGTGCCAGCTCCCCGGGACAAGCGAACACTGAAGCTTTCTTT
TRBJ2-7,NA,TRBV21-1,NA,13,CASGGRITYEQYF,TGTGCCAGCGGGGGACGGATCACCTACGAGCAGTACTTC
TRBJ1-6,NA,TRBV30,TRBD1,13,CAWSGTANSPLHF,TGTGCCTGGAGCGGGACAGCTAATTCACCCCTCCACTTT
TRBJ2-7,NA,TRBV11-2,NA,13,CASSLSGHYEQYF,TGTGCCAGCAGCTTATCGGGTCACTACGAGCAGTACTTC
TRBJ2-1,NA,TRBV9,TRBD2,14,CASSVGTSGNEQFF,TGTGCCAGCAGCGTAGGGACTAGCGGCAATGAGCAGTTCTTC
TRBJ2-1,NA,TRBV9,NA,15,CASSVVEGIYNEQFF,TGTGCCAGCAGCGTAGTGGAGGGTATCTACAATGAGCAGTTCTTC